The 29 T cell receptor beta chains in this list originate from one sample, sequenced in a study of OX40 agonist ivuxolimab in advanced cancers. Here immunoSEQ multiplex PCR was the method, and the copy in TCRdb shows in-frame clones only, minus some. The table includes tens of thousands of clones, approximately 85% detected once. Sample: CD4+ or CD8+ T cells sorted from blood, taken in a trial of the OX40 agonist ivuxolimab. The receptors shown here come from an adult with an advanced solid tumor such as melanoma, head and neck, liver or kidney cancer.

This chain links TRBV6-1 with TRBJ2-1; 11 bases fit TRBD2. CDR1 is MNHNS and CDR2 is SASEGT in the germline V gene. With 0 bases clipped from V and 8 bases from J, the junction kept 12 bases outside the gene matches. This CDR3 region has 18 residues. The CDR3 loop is CASSEASTSGSVGYEQFF. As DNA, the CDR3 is TGTGCCAGCAGTGAAGCGTCTACTAGCGGGAGCGTAGGCTATGAGCAGTTCTTC.

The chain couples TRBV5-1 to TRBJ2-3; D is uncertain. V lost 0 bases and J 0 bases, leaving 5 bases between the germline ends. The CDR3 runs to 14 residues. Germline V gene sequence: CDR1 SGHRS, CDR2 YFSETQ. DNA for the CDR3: TGCGCCAGCAGCTTGGGACAAAGCACAGATACGCAGTATTTT. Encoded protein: CASSLGQSTDTQYF.

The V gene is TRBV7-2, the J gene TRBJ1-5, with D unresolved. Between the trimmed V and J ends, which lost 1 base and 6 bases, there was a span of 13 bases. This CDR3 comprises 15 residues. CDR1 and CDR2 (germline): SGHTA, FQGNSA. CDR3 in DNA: TGTGCCAGCAGCTTAGTGGCGGATGGCGGTCAGCCCCAGCATTTT. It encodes CASSLVADGGQPQHF.

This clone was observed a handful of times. In nucleotides, the CDR3 is TGTGCCAGCAGCTTGGACACTAACACTGAAGCTTTCTTT. Translation: CASSLDTNTEAFF. The chain joins TRBV5-4 to TRBJ1-1; D is unresolved. The CDR3 extends over 13 amino acids. Germline values: CDR1 SGHNT, CDR2 YYREEE (reference sequence). V lost 0 bases and J 2 bases, leaving 5 bases between the germline ends. Supplemented by reference TRBV5-4 and TRBJ1-1, the full variable domain reads ETGVTQSPTHLIKTRGQQVTLRCSSQSGHNTVSWYQQALGQGPQFIFQYYREEENGRGNFPPRFSGLQFPNYSSELNVNALELDDSALYLCASSLDTNTEAFFGQGTRLTVV.

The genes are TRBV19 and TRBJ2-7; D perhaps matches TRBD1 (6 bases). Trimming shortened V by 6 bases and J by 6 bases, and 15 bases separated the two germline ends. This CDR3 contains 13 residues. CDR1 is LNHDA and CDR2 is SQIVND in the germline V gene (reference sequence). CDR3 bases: TGTGCCAGTAGCGATGACAGGAATCGCGAGCAGTACTTC. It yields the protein CASSDDRNREQYF.

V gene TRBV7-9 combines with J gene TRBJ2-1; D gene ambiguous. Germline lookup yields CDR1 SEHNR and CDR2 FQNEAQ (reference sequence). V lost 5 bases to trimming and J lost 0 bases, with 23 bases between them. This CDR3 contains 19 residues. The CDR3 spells CASSGESRWKMSSYNEQFF. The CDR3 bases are TGTGCCAGCAGCGGCGAGTCCCGGTGGAAGATGAGCTCCTACAATGAGCAGTTCTTC.

The CDR3 region is CSVLILTGELYEQYF. As DNA, the CDR3 is TGCAGCGTTTTAATACTAACAGGGGAACTCTACGAGCAGTACTTC. The chain combines TRBV29-1 with TRBJ2-7; 7 nucleotides align to TRBD1. Germline loops: CDR1 SQVTM, CDR2 ANQGSEA. There are 15 residues in the CDR3. The V and J ends lost 5 bases and 3 bases, in that order; junction bases with no gene match: 13.

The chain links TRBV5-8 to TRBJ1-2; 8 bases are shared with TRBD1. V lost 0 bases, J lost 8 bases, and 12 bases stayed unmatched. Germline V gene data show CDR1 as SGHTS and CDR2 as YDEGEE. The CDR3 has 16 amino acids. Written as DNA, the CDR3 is TGTGCCAGCAGCTTGGAAGTGGGCAGGGGGCGCGGAGGCTACACCTTC. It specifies CASSLEVGRGRGGYTF.

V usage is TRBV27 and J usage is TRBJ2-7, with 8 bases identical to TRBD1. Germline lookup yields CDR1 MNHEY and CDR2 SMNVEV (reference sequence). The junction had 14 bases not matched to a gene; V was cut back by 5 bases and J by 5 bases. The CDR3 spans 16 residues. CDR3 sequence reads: CASSLAGRQGQDEQYF. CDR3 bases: TGTGCCAGCAGTCTGGCGGGGCGACAGGGGCAGGACGAGCAGTACTTC.

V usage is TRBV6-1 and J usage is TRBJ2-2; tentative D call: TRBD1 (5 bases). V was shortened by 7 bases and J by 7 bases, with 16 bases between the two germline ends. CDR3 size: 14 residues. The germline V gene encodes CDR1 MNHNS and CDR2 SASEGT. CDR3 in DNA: TGTGCCAGCAAGGGGTCAGAGTACAACGGGGAGCTGTTTTTT. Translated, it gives CASKGSEYNGELFF.

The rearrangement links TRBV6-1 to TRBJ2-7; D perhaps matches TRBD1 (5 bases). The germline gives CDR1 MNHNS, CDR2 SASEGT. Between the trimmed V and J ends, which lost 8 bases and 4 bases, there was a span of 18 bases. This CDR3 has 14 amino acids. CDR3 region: CASCYRLRAYEQYF. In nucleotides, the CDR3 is TGTGCCAGCTGCTACAGGTTAAGGGCGTACGAGCAGTACTTC.

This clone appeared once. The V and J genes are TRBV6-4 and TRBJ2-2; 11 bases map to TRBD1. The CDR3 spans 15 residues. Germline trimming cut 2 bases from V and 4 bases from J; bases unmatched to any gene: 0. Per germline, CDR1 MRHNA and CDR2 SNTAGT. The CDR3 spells CASSDGTGGTGELFF. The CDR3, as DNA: TGTGCCAGCAGTGACGGGACAGGGGGCACCGGGGAGCTGTTTTTT.

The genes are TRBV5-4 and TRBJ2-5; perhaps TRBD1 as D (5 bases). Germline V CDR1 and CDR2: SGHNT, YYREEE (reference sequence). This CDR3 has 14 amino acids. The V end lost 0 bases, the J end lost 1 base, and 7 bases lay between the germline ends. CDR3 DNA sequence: TGTGCCAGCAGCTTGGCCCAGGGCCAAGAGACCCAGTACTTC. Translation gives CASSLAQGQETQYF.

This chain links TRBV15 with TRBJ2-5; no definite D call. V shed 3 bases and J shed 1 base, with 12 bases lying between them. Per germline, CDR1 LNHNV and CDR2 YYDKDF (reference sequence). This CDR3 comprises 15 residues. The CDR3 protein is CATSSSPAPQETQYF. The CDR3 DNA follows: TGTGCCACCAGCAGTAGTCCTGCTCCCCAAGAGACCCAGTACTTC.

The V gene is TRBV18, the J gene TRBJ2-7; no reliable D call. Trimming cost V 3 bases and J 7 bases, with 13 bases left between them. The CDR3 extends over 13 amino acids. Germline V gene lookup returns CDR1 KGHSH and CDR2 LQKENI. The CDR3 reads CASSPGTAGEQYF. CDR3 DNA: TGTGCCAGCTCACCCGGCACAGCAGGAGAGCAGTACTTC.

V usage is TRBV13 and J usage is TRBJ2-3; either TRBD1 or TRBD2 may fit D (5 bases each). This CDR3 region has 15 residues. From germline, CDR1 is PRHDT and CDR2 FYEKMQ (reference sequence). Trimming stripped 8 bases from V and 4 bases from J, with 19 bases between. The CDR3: CASLPRGQAPDTQYF. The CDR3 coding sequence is TGTGCCAGCCTCCCTCGGGGCCAGGCCCCAGATACGCAGTATTTT.

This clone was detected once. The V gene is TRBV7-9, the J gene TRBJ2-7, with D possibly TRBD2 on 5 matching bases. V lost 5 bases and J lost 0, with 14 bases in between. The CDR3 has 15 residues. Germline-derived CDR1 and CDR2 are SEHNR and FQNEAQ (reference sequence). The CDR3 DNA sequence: TGTGCCAGCAGCCAAGGAGGACGACACTCCTACGAGCAGTACTTC. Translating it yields CASSQGGRHSYEQYF.

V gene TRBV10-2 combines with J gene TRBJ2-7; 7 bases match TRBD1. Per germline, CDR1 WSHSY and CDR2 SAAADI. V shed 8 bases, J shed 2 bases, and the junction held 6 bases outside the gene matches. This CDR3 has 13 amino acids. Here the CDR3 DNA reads TGCGCCAGCTCCGGACAGGAAACCTACGAGCAGTACTTC. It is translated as CASSGQETYEQYF.

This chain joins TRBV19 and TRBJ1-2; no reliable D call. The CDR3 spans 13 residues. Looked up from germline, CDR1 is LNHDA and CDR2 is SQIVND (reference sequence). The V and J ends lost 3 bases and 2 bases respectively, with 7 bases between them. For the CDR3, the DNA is TGTGCCAGTAGTATCCCGGGGAACTATGGCTACACCTTC. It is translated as CASSIPGNYGYTF.

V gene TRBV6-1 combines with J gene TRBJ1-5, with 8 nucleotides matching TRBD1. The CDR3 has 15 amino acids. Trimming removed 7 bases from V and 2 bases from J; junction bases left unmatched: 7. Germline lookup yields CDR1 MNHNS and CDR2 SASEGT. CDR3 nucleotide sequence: TGTGCCAGCATTATCGGACAGGGAGGCAATCAGCCCCAGCATTTT. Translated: CASIIGQGGNQPQHF.

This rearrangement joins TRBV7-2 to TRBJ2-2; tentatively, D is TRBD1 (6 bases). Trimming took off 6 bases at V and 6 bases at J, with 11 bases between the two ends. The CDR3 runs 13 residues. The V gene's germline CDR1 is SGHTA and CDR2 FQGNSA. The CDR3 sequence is CASSLRGPGELFF. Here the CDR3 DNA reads TGTGCCAGCAGTCTCAGGGGACCCGGGGAGCTGTTTTTT. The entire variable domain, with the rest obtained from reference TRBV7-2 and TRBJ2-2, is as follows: GAGVSQSPSNKVTEKGKDVELRCDPISGHTALYWYRQSLGQGLEFLIYFQGNSAPDKSGLPSDRFSAERTGGSVSTLTIQRTQQEDSAVYLCASSLRGPGELFFGEGSRLTVL.

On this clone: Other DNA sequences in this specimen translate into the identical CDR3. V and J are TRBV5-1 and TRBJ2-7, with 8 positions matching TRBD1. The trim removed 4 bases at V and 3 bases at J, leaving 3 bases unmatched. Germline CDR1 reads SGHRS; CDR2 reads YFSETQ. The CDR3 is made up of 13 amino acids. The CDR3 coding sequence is TGCGCCAGCAGCCTCGACAGGGGCTACGAGCAGTACTTC. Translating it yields CASSLDRGYEQYF.

The CDR3 sequence is CASSKGTGARETQYF. DNA of the CDR3: TGTGCCAGCAGCAAGGGTACAGGGGCACGGGAGACCCAGTACTTC. J is TRBJ2-5 and V is TRBV21-1; whether TRBD1, the table's D call, matches the DNA was not checked. TRBV21-1 is a pseudogene locus. This CDR3 contains 15 residues.

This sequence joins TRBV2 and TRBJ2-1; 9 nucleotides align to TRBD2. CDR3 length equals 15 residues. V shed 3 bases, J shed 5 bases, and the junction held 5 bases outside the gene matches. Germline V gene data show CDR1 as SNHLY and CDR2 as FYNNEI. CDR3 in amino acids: CASSDFSSGDNEQFF. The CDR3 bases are TGTGCCAGCAGTGACTTTTCTAGCGGGGACAATGAGCAGTTCTTC.

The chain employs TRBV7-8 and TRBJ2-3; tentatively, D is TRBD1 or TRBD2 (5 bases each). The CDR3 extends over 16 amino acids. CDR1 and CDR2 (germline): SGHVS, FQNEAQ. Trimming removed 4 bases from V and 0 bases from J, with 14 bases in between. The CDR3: CASSSPGTASTDTQYF. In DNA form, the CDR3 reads TGTGCCAGCAGCTCCCCAGGGACGGCTAGCACAGATACGCAGTATTTT.

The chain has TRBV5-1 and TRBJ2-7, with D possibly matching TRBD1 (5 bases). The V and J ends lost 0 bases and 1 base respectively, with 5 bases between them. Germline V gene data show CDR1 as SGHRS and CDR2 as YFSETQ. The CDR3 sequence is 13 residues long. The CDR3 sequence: CASSLGQSYEQYF. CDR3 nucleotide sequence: TGCGCCAGCAGCTTGGGACAGTCCTACGAGCAGTACTTC.

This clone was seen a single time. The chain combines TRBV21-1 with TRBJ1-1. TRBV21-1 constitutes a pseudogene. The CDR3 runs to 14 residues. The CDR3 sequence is CASSRPRGSPEAFF. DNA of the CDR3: TGTGCCAGCAGCCGTCCGCGGGGGAGCCCTGAAGCTTTCTTT.

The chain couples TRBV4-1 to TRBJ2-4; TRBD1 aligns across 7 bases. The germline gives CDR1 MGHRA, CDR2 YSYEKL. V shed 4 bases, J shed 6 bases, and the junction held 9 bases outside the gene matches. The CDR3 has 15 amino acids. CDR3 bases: TGCGCCAGCAGCCCATCGACAGGGTCGGGAAACATTCAGTACTTC. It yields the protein CASSPSTGSGNIQYF.

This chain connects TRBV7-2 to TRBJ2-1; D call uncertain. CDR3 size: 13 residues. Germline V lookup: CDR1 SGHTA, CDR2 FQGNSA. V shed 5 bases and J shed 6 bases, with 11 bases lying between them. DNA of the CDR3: TGTGCCAGCAGCACCTATTATCCCAATGAGCAGTTCTTC. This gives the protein CASSTYYPNEQFF.